The sequence of this TCR beta chain was determined in a study of regulatory T cells in long-lasting Graves disease. Background on the study: Persistence in Graves' disease denoted antithyroid drug use beyond 5 years alongside positive TSH receptor antibodies.

This clonotype was seen at least ten times. Its cognate antigen is unknown. Overall study findings and caveats: Compared with new cases, persistent Graves' patients showed reduced TCR diversity.

The sample's time point: persistent/refractory GD, antithyroid drugs over 5 years with positive TRAb. The TCR library was made from RNA extracted from PBMCs. The TCR beta library used iRepertoire HTBI primers with Arm-PCR amplification of CDR3. MiXCR, applied by TCRdb to the multiplex PCR reads, yields one record per CDR3 protein. The sample consists of 450,000 or so distinct CDR3 sequences, 20% to 25% of them appearing once. This specimen was peripheral blood mononuclear cells (PBMCs), taken when the disease was refractory, from a patient treated with antithyroid drugs. The TCR was taken from a female donor with Graves disease.

For the CDR3, the DNA is TGTGCCAGCAGTGGTGCGGACGGAAAGTCCTACAATGAGCAGTTCTTC. This sequence encodes CASSGADGKSYNEQFF. V and J are TRBV2 and TRBJ2-1; D gene unclear. The germline V and J ends were trimmed by 4 bases and 1 base, with 14 bases remaining between them. In germline, CDR1 is SNHLY, CDR2 FYNNEI. CDR3 length: 16 amino acids.